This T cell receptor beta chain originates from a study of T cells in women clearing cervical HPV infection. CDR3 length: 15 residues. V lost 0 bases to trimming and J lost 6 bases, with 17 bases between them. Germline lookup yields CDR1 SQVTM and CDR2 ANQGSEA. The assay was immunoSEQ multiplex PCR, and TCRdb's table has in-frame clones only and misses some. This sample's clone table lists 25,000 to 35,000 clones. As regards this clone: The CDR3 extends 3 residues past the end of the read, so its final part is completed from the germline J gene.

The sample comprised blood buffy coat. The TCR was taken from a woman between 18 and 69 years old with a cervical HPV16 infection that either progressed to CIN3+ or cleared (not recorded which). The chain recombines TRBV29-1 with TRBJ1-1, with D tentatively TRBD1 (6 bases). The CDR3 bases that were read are TGCAGCGTTGAAGATCCTGGACAGAATATCCCTGAA. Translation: CSVEDPGQNIPE. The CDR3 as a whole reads CSVEDPGQNIPEAFF.